Shown below are 19 T cell receptor beta chains from a single sample sequenced in a study of T cell changes during pregnancy in multiple sclerosis. Assay used: immunoSEQ multiplex PCR; TCRdb lists only in-frame clones, some missing. The sample lists 15,000 to 20,000 clones, roughly 96% occurring once. Sequencing was performed on peripheral blood, taken in the third trimester of pregnancy. The receptors originated from a female donor with multiple sclerosis, enrolled in a pregnancy study.

This clone has just one count. The V call is TRBV5-4, the J call TRBJ2-3, with a weak D call TRBD2 (7 bases). Germline V lookup: CDR1 SGHNT, CDR2 YYREEE (reference sequence). Trimming took 4 bases from V and 3 from J, leaving 15 bases between them. The length of the CDR3 is 15 residues. The CDR3 DNA is TGTGCCAGCAGCGCGGAGGGGGGGCCGACAGATACGCAGTATTTT. Translation: CASSAEGGPTDTQYF.

The chain recombines TRBV27 with TRBJ1-2; 8 bases match TRBD1. Germline V gene sequence: CDR1 MNHEY, CDR2 SMNVEV (reference sequence). This CDR3 has 16 amino acids. J was trimmed by 7 bases and V by 8 bases; bases with no gene match: 18. CDR3: CASALSSGQAFSGYTF. Here the CDR3 DNA reads TGTGCCAGCGCCCTCTCTTCGGGACAGGCTTTTTCTGGCTACACCTTC.

The chain combines TRBV5-1 with TRBJ2-2, with TRBD2 identical over 11 bases. CDR1 and CDR2 (germline): SGHRS, YFSETQ. Trimming at V came to 1 base and at J to 0 bases, leaving 5 bases not matched to a gene. The CDR3 consists of 18 residues. The CDR3 sequence: CASSLRIAGGPNTGELFF. The CDR3 DNA reads as TGCGCCAGCAGCTTGAGGATAGCGGGGGGGCCGAACACCGGGGAGCTGTTTTTT.

The chain recombines TRBV28 with TRBJ2-2; D perhaps matches TRBD1 (5 bases). Germline V CDR1 and CDR2: MDHEN, SYDVKM. The CDR3 loop spans 16 amino acids. V shed 4 bases and J shed 8 bases, with 20 bases lying between them. The CDR3 protein is CASSSPGLQRSGELFF. The DNA of the CDR3 is TGTGCCAGCAGTTCGCCAGGGTTACAACGGTCTGGGGAGCTGTTTTTT.

The chain joins TRBV5-4 to TRBJ2-7, with D perhaps matching TRBD1 (5 bases). V lost 2 bases, J lost 2 bases, and 11 bases lay in between. The CDR3 sequence is 14 residues long. Germline values: CDR1 SGHNT, CDR2 YYREEE (reference sequence). The CDR3 DNA is TGTGCCAGCAGCTTATGGGGCAAGACCTACGAGCAGTACTTC. As protein: CASSLWGKTYEQYF.

V usage is TRBV5-1 and J usage is TRBJ2-5; tentative D call: TRBD1 (5 bases). Trimming removed 0 bases at V and 2 bases at J, with 8 bases between. Germline assignment: CDR1 SGHRS and CDR2 YFSETQ. This CDR3 spans 14 amino acids. The CDR3 spells CASSLGQKQETQYF. As DNA, the CDR3 is TGCGCCAGCAGCTTGGGACAGAAACAAGAGACCCAGTACTTC.

This chain joins TRBV5-4 and TRBJ2-5; TRBD2 aligns across 9 bases. CDR1 and CDR2 from the germline V gene are SGHNT and YYREEE (reference sequence). Trimming took 3 bases from V and 5 from J; bases not matched to a gene: 8. The CDR3 contains 15 residues. DNA for the CDR3: TGTGCCAGCAGCTCGCCCAGCGGGGGGCGGGAGACCCAGTACTTC. Its translation: CASSSPSGGRETQYF.

The CDR3 DNA follows: TGTGCCAGCAGCTTGGGTGGGGGCGCGGAGCAGCCCCAGCATTTT. As protein: CASSLGGGAEQPQHF. V usage is TRBV5-4 and J usage is TRBJ1-5; D might be TRBD1 (6 bases). The CDR3 spans 15 residues. The germline V gene has CDR1 SGHNT and CDR2 YYREEE (reference sequence). Trimming pared 0 bases from V and 7 bases from J, leaving 14 bases between.

This chain joins TRBV11-2 and TRBJ1-5; D unresolved. V lost 5 bases and J 0 bases, leaving 20 bases between the germline ends. Germline V gives CDR1 SGHAT, CDR2 FQNNGV. The CDR3 loop spans 18 amino acids. The CDR3 DNA reads TGTGCCAGCAGCCCCCATCCTGAGGGAACTTATAGCAATCAGCCCCAGCATTTT. Encoded protein: CASSPHPEGTYSNQPQHF.

The rearrangement joins TRBV9 to TRBJ2-7; 7 bases fit TRBD2. V was pared by 0 bases and J by 4 bases, with 13 bases of the junction left unmatched. Germline V gives CDR1 SGDLS, CDR2 YYNGEE. The CDR3 covers 17 residues. CDR3 sequence reads: CASSVGLAATPLYEQYF. In DNA form, the CDR3 reads TGTGCCAGCAGCGTAGGTCTAGCGGCTACCCCTTTGTACGAGCAGTACTTC.

V is TRBV2 and J is TRBJ2-2; 7 positions agree with TRBD1. Unmatched junction bases numbered 6, after V lost 6 bases and J lost 5 bases. CDR1 is SNHLY and CDR2 is FYNNEI in the germline V gene. This CDR3 has 14 amino acids. The CDR3 DNA reads TGTGCCAGCAGCCTGACAGGGTGGACCGGGGAGCTGTTTTTT. The encoded protein is CASSLTGWTGELFF.

The gene calls are TRBV9 and TRBJ1-2; 8 bases align to TRBD1. CDR1 and CDR2 (germline): SGDLS, YYNGEE. J lost 8 bases, V lost 0 bases, and 12 bases had no gene match. This CDR3 has 16 residues. The CDR3 loop is CASSVDLVTGDYGYTF. CDR3 DNA: TGTGCCAGCAGCGTAGACCTCGTGACAGGGGATTACGGCTACACCTTC.

This chain links TRBV7-8 with TRBJ2-7, with 7 bases that match TRBD1. Germline-derived CDR1 and CDR2 are SGHVS and FQNEAQ. The CDR3 is 14 residues long. The V and J ends lost 0 bases and 6 bases, in that order; junction bases with no gene match: 5. The CDR3 DNA reads TGTGCCAGCAGCTTAGCAGGGGGCGAATTCGAGCAGTACTTC. It specifies CASSLAGGEFEQYF. Supplemented by reference TRBV7-8 and TRBJ2-7, the full variable domain reads GAGVSQSPRYKVAKRGQDVALRCDPISGHVSLFWYQQALGQGPEFLTYFQNEAQLDKSGLPSDRFFAERPEGSVSTLKIQRTQQEDSAVYLCASSLAGGEFEQYFGPGTRLTVT.

The V and J genes are TRBV9 and TRBJ1-2; D is undetermined. CDR1 and CDR2 (germline): SGDLS, YYNGEE. V gave up 2 bases and J gave up 3 bases, with 8 bases separating them. The CDR3 loop spans 13 amino acids. The CDR3 nucleotides are TGTGCCAGCAGCGTGTCAGAAGACTATGGCTACACCTTC. Translating gives CASSVSEDYGYTF.

The rearrangement joins TRBV6-1 to TRBJ2-7; D gene unclear. Germline V gene lookup returns CDR1 MNHNS and CDR2 SASEGT. V dropped 1 base and J dropped 3 bases, with 13 bases sitting between them. The CDR3 is 15 amino acids. The CDR3 DNA follows: TGTGCCAGCAGTGAAGGGTTGGGTCTAGGCTACGAGCAGTACTTC. Amino acids: CASSEGLGLGYEQYF.

This chain uses TRBV6-1 with TRBJ2-5; perhaps TRBD2 as D (6 bases). Germline V gene lookup returns CDR1 MNHNS and CDR2 SASEGT. With 6 bases removed from V and 0 bases from J, the gap between germline ends came to 11 bases. CDR3 length equals 14 residues. CDR3 in DNA: TGTGCCAGCAGGGGGACTGTCTACCAAGAGACCCAGTACTTC. Amino acid sequence: CASRGTVYQETQYF.

The J gene is TRBJ2-2, the V gene TRBV5-1; perhaps TRBD2 as D (6 bases). Germline V lookup: CDR1 SGHRS, CDR2 YFSETQ. With 4 bases removed from V and 0 bases from J, the gap between germline ends came to 13 bases. CDR3 length: 16 residues. Here the CDR3 DNA reads TGCGCCAGCAGCGGGGGAGGAGCTTCGAACACCGGGGAGCTGTTTTTT. It encodes CASSGGGASNTGELFF.

This chain uses TRBV4-2 with TRBJ2-1; 8 bases align to TRBD1. V lost 3 bases, J lost 0 bases, and 7 bases stayed unmatched. Germline V gene data show CDR1 as LGHNA and CDR2 as YNFKEQ. There are 17 residues in the CDR3. Written as DNA, the CDR3 is TGTGCCAGCAGCCAGGACAGGGAACGAAGCTCCTACAATGAGCAGTTCTTC. Amino acids: CASSQDRERSSYNEQFF.

The chain links TRBV7-7 to TRBJ2-1; D might be TRBD1 (5 bases). Trimming pared 1 base from V and 2 bases from J, leaving 9 bases between. Germline lookup yields CDR1 SSHAT and CDR2 FNYEAQ (reference sequence). The CDR3 length is 15 residues. Written as DNA, the CDR3 is TGTGCCAGCAGCTTAGATCAGGGTCCCTACAATGAGCAGTTCTTC. It codes for CASSLDQGPYNEQFF. The full variable domain, with the rest looked up from reference TRBV7-7 and TRBJ2-1, is GAGVSQSPRYKVTKRGQDVTLRCDPISSHATLYWYQQALGQGPEFLTYFNYEAQPDKSGLPSDRFSAERPEGSISTLTIQRTEQRDSAMYRCASSLDQGPYNEQFFGPGTRLTVL.